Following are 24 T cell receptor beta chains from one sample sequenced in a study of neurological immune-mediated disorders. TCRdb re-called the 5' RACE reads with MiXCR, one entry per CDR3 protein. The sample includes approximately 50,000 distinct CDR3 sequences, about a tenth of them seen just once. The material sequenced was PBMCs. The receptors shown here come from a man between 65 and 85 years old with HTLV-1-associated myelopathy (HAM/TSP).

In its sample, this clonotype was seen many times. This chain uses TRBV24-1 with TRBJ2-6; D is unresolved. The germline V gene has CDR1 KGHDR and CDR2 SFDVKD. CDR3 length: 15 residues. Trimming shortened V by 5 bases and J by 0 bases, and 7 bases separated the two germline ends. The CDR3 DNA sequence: TGTGCCACCAGTGGTCCTTTCTCTGGGGCCAACGTCCTGACTTTC. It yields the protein CATSGPFSGANVLTF.

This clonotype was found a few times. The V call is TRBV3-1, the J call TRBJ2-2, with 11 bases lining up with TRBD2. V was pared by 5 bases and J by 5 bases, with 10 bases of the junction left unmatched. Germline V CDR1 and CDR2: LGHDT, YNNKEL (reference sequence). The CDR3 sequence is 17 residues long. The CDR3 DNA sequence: TGTGCCAGCAGCGAACAAGGGGGACTAGCGGTGACCGGGGAGCTGTTTTTT. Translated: CASSEQGGLAVTGELFF.

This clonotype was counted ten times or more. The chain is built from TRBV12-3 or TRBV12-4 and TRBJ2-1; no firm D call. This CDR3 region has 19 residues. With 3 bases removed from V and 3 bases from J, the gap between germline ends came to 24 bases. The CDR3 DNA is TGTGCCAGCAGTTTGGTCGCCAACACTAAGCACGTTCTCTACAATGAGCAGTTCTTC. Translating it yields CASSLVANTKHVLYNEQFF.

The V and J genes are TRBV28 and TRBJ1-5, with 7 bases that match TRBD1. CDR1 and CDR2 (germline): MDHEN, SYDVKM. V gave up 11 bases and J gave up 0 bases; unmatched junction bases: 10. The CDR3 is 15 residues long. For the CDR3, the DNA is TGTGCCTCTAAGCCGGGGACAGATAGCAATCAGCCCCAGCATTTT. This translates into CASKPGTDSNQPQHF.

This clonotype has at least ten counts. CDR3 coding DNA: TGTGCCAGCTCACCAGGGGCCAATCAGCCCCAGCATTTT. It is translated as CASSPGANQPQHF. The V and J genes are TRBV18 and TRBJ1-5; perhaps TRBD1 as D (5 bases). Per the germline V gene, CDR1 is KGHSH and CDR2 is LQKENI. The CDR3 totals 13 residues. V shed 2 bases and J shed 3 bases, with 5 bases lying between them.

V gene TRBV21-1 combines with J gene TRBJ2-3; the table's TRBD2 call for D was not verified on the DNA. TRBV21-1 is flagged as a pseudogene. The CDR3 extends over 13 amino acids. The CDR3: CASSTRRGTTQYF. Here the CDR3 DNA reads TGTGCCAGCAGCACTAGACGGGGAACTACGCAGTATTTT.

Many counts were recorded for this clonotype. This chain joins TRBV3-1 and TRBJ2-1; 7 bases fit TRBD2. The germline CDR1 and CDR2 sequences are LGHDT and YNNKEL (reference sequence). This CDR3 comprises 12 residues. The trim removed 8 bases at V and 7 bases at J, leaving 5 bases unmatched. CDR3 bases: TGTGCCAGCGGGAGGGCCGATAATGAGCAGTTCTTC. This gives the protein CASGRADNEQFF.

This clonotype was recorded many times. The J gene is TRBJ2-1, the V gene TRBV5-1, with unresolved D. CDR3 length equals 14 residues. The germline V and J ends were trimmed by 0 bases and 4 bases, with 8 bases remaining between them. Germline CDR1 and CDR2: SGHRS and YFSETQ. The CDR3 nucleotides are TGCGCCAGCAGCTTGGTTGCGGAATACAATGAGCAGTTCTTC. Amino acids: CASSLVAEYNEQFF.

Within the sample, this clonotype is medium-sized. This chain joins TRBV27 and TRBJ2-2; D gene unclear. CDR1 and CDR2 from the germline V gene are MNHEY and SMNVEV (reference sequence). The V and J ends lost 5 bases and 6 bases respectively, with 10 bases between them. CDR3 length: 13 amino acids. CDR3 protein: CASSPTAAGELFF. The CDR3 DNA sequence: TGTGCCAGCAGTCCAACCGCAGCCGGGGAGCTGTTTTTT.

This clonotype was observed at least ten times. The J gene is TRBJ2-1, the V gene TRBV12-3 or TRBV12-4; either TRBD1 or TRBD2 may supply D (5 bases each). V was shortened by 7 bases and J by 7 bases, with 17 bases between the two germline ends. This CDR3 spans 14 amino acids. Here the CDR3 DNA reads TGTGCCAGCATCATGAGGGGCGCGGAGAATGAGCAGTTCTTC. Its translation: CASIMRGAENEQFF.

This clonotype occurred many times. The CDR3 DNA reads TGTGCCAGCAGTTTAACTAGTACGAGTCCTGAAGCTTTCTTT. Protein sequence: CASSLTSTSPEAFF. The chain uses TRBV2 and TRBJ1-1; D call uncertain. This CDR3 is 14 amino acids long. CDR1 and CDR2 from the germline V gene are SNHLY and FYNNEI. Trimming removed 5 bases at V and 6 bases at J, with 16 bases between.

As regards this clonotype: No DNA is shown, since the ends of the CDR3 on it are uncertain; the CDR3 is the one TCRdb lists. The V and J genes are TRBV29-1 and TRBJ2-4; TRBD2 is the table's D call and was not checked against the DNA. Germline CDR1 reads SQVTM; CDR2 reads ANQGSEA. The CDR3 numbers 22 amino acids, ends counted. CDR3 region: CSGERDNEQFFGPGLAKNIQYF.

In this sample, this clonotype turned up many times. The CDR3 sequence: CASSLSHRDRGNTGELFF. In DNA form, the CDR3 reads TGTGCCAGCAGCTTAAGTCATAGGGACAGGGGAAATACCGGGGAGCTGTTTTTT. The chain combines TRBV7-2 with TRBJ2-2; 10 bases line up with TRBD1. Germline V gives CDR1 SGHTA, CDR2 FQGNSA. The CDR3 is 18 amino acids. Trimming removed 2 bases from V and 5 bases from J; junction bases left unmatched: 11.

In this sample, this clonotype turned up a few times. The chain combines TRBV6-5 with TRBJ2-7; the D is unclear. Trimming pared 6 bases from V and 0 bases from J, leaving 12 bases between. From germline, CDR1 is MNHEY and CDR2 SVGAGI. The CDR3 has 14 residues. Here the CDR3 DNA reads TGTGCCAGCAGCCTGAGATTCTCCTCCTACGAGCAGTACTTC. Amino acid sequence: CASSLRFSSYEQYF.

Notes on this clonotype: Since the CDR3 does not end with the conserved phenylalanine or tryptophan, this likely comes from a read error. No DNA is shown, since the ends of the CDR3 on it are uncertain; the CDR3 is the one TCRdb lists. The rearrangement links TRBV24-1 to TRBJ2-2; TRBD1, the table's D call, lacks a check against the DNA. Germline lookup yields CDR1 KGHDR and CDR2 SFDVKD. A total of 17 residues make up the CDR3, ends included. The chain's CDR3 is CATSRTFEKTGTGELLL.

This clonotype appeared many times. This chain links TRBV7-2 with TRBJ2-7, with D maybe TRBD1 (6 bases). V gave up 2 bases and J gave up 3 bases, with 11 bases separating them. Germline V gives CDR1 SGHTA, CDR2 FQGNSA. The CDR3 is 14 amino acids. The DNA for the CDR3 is TGTGCCAGCAGCTTAATGACAGGTGTCTACGAGCAGTACTTC. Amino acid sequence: CASSLMTGVYEQYF.

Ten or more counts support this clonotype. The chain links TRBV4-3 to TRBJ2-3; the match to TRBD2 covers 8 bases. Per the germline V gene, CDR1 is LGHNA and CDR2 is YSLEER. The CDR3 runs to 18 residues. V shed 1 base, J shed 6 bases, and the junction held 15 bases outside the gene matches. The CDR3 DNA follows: TGCGCCAGCAGCCAAGTTTTGAGTAGCGGGACCCCGGGGGATACGCAGTATTTT. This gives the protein CASSQVLSSGTPGDTQYF.

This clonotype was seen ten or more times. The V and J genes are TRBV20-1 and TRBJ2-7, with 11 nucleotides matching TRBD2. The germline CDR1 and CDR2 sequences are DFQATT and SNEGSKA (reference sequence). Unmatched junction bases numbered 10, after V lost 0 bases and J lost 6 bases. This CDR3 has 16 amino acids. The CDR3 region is CSARDHGSGRVVEQYF. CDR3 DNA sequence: TGCAGTGCTAGAGATCATGGTAGCGGGAGGGTTGTCGAGCAGTACTTC.

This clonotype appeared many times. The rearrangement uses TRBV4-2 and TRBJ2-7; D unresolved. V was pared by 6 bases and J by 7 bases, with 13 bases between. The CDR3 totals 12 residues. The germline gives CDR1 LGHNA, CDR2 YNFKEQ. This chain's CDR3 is CASSLETGEQYF. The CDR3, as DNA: TGTGCCAGCAGTCTGGAGACCGGGGAGCAGTACTTC.

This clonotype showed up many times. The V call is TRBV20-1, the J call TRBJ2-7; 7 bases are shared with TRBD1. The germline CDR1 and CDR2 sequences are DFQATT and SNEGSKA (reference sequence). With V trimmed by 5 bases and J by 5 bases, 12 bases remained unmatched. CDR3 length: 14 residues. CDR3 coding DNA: TGCAGTGCTCCACCGACAGGGTTGGTTAACGAGCAGTACTTC. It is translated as CSAPPTGLVNEQYF.

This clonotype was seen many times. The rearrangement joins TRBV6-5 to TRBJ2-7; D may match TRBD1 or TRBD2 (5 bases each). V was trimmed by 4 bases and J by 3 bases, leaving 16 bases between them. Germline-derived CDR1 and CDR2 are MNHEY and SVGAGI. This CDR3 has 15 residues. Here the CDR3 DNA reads TGTGCCAGCAGTTTAGTGGGGACCGCCAACTACGAGCAGTACTTC. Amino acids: CASSLVGTANYEQYF.

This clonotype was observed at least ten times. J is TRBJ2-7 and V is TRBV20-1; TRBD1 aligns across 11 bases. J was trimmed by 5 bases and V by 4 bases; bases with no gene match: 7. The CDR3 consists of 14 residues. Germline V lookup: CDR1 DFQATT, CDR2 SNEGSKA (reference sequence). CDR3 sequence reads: CSATGTGGINEQYF. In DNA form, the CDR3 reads TGCAGTGCTACAGGGACAGGGGGAATTAACGAGCAGTACTTC.

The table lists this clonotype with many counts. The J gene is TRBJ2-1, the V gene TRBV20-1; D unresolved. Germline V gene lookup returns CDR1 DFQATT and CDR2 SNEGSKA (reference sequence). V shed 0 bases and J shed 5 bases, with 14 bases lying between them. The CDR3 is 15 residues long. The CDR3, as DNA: TGCAGTGCTAGAGATCAAAGGGCTGTCGACAATGAGCAGTTCTTC. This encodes CSARDQRAVDNEQFF.

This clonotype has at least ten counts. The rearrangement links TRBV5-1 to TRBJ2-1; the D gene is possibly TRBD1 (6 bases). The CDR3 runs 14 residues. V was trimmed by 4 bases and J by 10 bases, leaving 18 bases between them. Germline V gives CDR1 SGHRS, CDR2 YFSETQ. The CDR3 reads CASSQTSLQGEQFF. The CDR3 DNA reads TGCGCCAGCAGCCAAACTAGTTTACAGGGAGAGCAGTTCTTC.